Listed below are T cell receptor beta chains from one sample, sequenced in a study of blood T cell repertoires in COVID-19. Profiled with immunoSEQ multiplex PCR; TCRdb holds only in-frame clones, not every one. The data contain 200,000 or so clones, nearly 90% of them singletons. Sequencing was done on a sample of peripheral blood. These receptors all stem from a man aged 45-60 years with COVID-19, enrolled during active disease. The CDR3 runs from the conserved cysteine through the conserved F or W.

CDR3 protein | V gene
CASSHTTGSHQPQHF | TRBV4-1
CAIRSQGVYEQYF | TRBV10-3
CASSPTGQDPYGYTF | TRBV7-9
CASSHGDRAYEQYF | TRBV4-1
CASSPWTGGFEQYF | TRBV19
CASTPREGQGIYRGYTF | TRBV19
CASSERSYNEQFF | TRBV2
CASSFVRAGANQPQHF | TRBV5-4
CASSHDSGEVWDTQYF | TRBV4-1
CASLTGTGNTIYF | TRBV18
CAWSGQATNEKLFF | TRBV30
CASSQRDRGRWETQYF | TRBV14
CAWTGTGDEKLFF | TRBV30
CASSLGDRAGTQYF | TRBV7-9
CASSPITGGNSPLHF | TRBV18
CARHGGGEEKLFF | TRBV2
CASSAGETEAFF | TRBV5-1
CASSYADRDYEQYF | TRBV6-5
CASSGRDPEAFF | TRBV2
CASSPVGGGYEQYF | TRBV9
CASSLRQVTEAFF | TRBV7-8
CASSQEARQGAGYTF | TRBV4-3
CASSTYSSGQNEQFF | TRBV7-2
CASSTGSLSEQYF | TRBV5-1
CASSARDRLNRNTEAFF | TRBV21-1
CVRSVDLVCSLNTEAFF | TRBV7-5
CASSLAQDSGTGELFF | TRBV5-6
CASSTGTGSEQYF | TRBV5-6
CASSQVGLAGTSSYNEQFF | TRBV14
CASSARGTGFTGELFF | TRBV6-1
CASSLAPSGGAWETQYF | TRBV5-4
CASTQRTGQNYEQYF | TRBV6-5
CASSQRPTDYEQYF | TRBV3-1/TRBV3-2
CASSLVAGGAYNEQFF | TRBV7-9
CASSQQELRDSPLHF | TRBV2
CASRPLGLAGGVPCADTQYF | TRBV23-1
CATSDSTNRQFF | TRBV24-1
CASSSATSGGWDTQYF | TRBV5-4
CASSQAPPGLAASSYEQYF | TRBV4-2
CASSLKREGLHEQFF | TRBV7-2
CASSLSSGSYEQYF | TRBV27
CASSQDPIRGNEQFF | TRBV4-2
CASSLGPRTSGRTDTQYF | TRBV7-3
CASSLVQGNTYEQYF | TRBV11-2
CASSLALRADAKNIQYF | TRBV7-9